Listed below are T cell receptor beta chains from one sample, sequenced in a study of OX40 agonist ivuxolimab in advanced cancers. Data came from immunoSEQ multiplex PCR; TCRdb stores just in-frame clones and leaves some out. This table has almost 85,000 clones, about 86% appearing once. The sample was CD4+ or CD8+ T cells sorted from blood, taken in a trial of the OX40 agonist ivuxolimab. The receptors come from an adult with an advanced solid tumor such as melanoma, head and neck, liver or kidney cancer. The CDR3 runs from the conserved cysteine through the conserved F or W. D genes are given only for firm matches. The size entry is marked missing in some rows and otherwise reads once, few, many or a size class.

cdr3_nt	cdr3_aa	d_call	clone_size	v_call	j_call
TGTGCCAGCAGCCTTAGAGCTGCCTGGTCCCCGCGGGACGCGACTGAAGCTTTCTTT	CASSLRAAWSPRDATEAFF	-	once	TRBV7-3	TRBJ1-1
TGTGCCAGCTCCCCAACGGGAGCTAGCGGGAGCGATGAGCAGTTCTTC	CASSPTGASGSDEQFF	TRBD2	-	TRBV18	TRBJ2-1
TGTGCCAGCAGCCCACTTCCGGGACAGGGGACGGGGCACGAGCAGTACTTC	CASSPLPGQGTGHEQYF	TRBD1	-	TRBV11-1	TRBJ2-7
TGTGCCAGTAGTATTGGGGGGACCTCCTACGAGCAGTACTTC	CASSIGGTSYEQYF	-	-	TRBV19	TRBJ2-7
TGTGCCAGCAGGGGACAGGGCGGGTATGGCTACACCTTC	CASRGQGGYGYTF	TRBD1	once	TRBV2	TRBJ1-2
TGTGCCATCAGCTCCGGACAGGCCGCGGAAAAACTGTTTTTT	CAISSGQAAEKLFF	TRBD1	-	TRBV10-3	TRBJ1-4
TGTGCCAGCAGCGTAGATCAGGGGAACACTGAAGCTTTCTTT	CASSVDQGNTEAFF	-	-	TRBV9	TRBJ1-1
TGTGCCACCAGCAGCCCCACTGGCGGGGGGGTCCAAGAGACCCAGTACTTC	CATSSPTGGGVQETQYF	TRBD2	-	TRBV15	TRBJ2-5
TGTGCCTGCACCAGTCCCAGGGGCGGTGGGGAGCTGTTTTTT	CACTSPRGGGELFF	-	-	TRBV30	TRBJ2-2
TGTGCCAGCAGCCTCGCGGGAGGTCCCAGTGAGCAGTTCTTC	CASSLAGGPSEQFF	TRBD2	once	TRBV7-3	TRBJ2-1
TGTGCCAGTAGTTACGGACAGGTACCTTCTAACTATGGCTACACCTTC	CASSYGQVPSNYGYTF	TRBD1	-	TRBV19	TRBJ1-2
TGTGCCAGCTCACCTGGCAAAGATGCCGAGCAGTACTTC	CASSPGKDAEQYF	-	few	TRBV18	TRBJ2-7
TGTGCCAGCGAGGCAGCCTCCAATCAGCCCCAGCATTTT	CASEAASNQPQHF	-	-	TRBV6-1	TRBJ1-5
TGTGCCAGCAGCGCCCATCTAGGAGGGGGGAACACTGAAGCTTTCTTT	CASSAHLGGGNTEAFF	-	-	TRBV9	TRBJ1-1
TGTGCCAGCAGCCCGAACTGGGGGGATGAGCAGTTCTTC	CASSPNWGDEQFF	-	-	TRBV7-3	TRBJ2-1
TGCGCCAGCAGCTTAGAGAGCGGAGATACGCAGTATTTT	CASSLESGDTQYF	-	-	TRBV5-1	TRBJ2-3
TGTGCCAGCATCCACGGGGGGGCTGGTCAGCCCCAGCATTTT	CASIHGGAGQPQHF	-	once	TRBV6-1	TRBJ1-5
TGCGCTACCAGGCAGCCTCAAAACTATGGCTACACCTTC	CATRQPQNYGYTF	-	-	TRBV10-2	TRBJ1-2
TGTGCCACCAGCAGAGATCAGGGGCGAGAGCAGTACTTC	CATSRDQGREQYF	-	-	TRBV15	TRBJ2-7
TGTGCCAGCTCACTTCCCGGGACACCTTCCTACGAGCAGTACTTC	CASSLPGTPSYEQYF	-	-	TRBV18	TRBJ2-7
TGTGCTAGTGGTCAACCTACACGGGGGAAGGGGACGCTTAACTATGGCTACACCTTC	CASGQPTRGKGTLNYGYTF	-	-	TRBV12-5	TRBJ1-2
TGTGCCAGCAGCTTAGTAAGCGATTCACCCCTCCACTTT	CASSLVSDSPLHF	-	-	TRBV11-2	TRBJ1-6
TGCGCCAGCAGCGTACAGGAGAACACTGAAGCTTTCTTT	CASSVQENTEAFF	-	-	TRBV5-1	TRBJ1-1
TGTGCCAGCAGCGTCACAGGGACCAACACCGGGGAGCTGTTTTTT	CASSVTGTNTGELFF	-	-	TRBV5-8	TRBJ2-2
TGTGCCAGCAGCAAAGCCGAGACAGGGGGCTTGGTTAGCAATCAGCCCCAGCATTTT	CASSKAETGGLVSNQPQHF	-	-	TRBV21-1	TRBJ1-5
TGTGCCAGCAGCTCGAGCTTCGACAGGGAAGGAAGCGCCACTGAAGCTTTCTTT	CASSSSFDREGSATEAFF	TRBD1	-	TRBV11-3	TRBJ1-1
TGTGCCAGCAGGGACTATTCCTACGAGCAGTACTTC	CASRDYSYEQYF	-	few	TRBV6-5	TRBJ2-7
TGTGCCAGCTCACCAAGAACCATCCAAAAGGATGGCTACACCTTC	CASSPRTIQKDGYTF	-	-	TRBV18	TRBJ1-2